These 10 T cell receptor beta chains were all obtained from the same sample, sequenced in a study of blood T cell repertoires in COVID-19. Produced via immunoSEQ multiplex PCR; TCRdb's table is partial and in-frame only. Of around 200,000 clones in the sample, around four fifths were seen once. The sequenced sample consisted of peripheral blood. These receptors came from a woman in her 70s with COVID-19, enrolled during active disease.

In its sample, this clone was seen a few times. The chain recombines TRBV19 with TRBJ1-5; D gene ambiguous. The germline gives CDR1 LNHDA, CDR2 SQIVND (reference sequence). The CDR3 spans 14 residues. The V and J ends lost 7 bases and 3 bases respectively, with 13 bases between them. The DNA for the CDR3 is TGTGCCAGTAAGGAGAGGTTACACAATCAGCCCCAGCATTTT. Residues: CASKERLHNQPQHF.

This clone was picked up one time. The chain has TRBV6-5 and TRBJ1-2; D unclear. Germline V gives CDR1 MNHEY, CDR2 SVGAGI. The length of the CDR3 is 12 residues. The V gene lost 11 bases and the J gene lost 6 bases, with 16 bases spanning the gap. The CDR3 nucleotides read TGTGCCGGGATGCGGGGAACGGATGGCTACACCTTC. This encodes CAGMRGTDGYTF.

The rearrangement joins TRBV3-1 (or the pseudogene TRBV3-2) to TRBJ2-7; 9 bases line up with TRBD2. This CDR3 has 15 amino acids. CDR1 and CDR2 from the germline V gene are LGHDT and YNNKEL (reference sequence). V gave up 4 bases and J gave up 5 bases; unmatched junction bases: 9. The CDR3 loop is CASSPIAGVLHEQYF. The CDR3, as DNA: TGTGCCAGCAGCCCCATAGCGGGAGTTCTACACGAGCAGTACTTC.

This clone has just one count. This chain uses TRBV5-4 with TRBJ2-7; 7 bases agree with TRBD2. The germline V gene has CDR1 SGHNT and CDR2 YYREEE (reference sequence). CDR3 length equals 14 residues. V dropped 0 bases and J dropped 3; count of bases not matched to a gene: 3. The CDR3 region is CASSLDGRSYEQYF. The CDR3, as DNA: TGTGCCAGCAGCTTGGACGGGAGGAGCTACGAGCAGTACTTC.

The V gene is TRBV10-3, the J gene TRBJ2-2, with no clear D. The length of the CDR3 is 13 residues. CDR1 and CDR2 from the germline V gene are ENHRY and SYGVKD. Trimming took off 2 bases at V and 3 bases at J, with 4 bases between the two ends. The CDR3 coding sequence is TGTGCCATCAGTGAGGTAGACACCGGGGAGCTGTTTTTT. Its translation is CAISEVDTGELFF.

The V gene is TRBV30, the J gene TRBJ1-5; D remains unclear. The ends were cut back, 1 base at V and 1 base at J, with 5 bases in the middle. CDR1 and CDR2 from the germline V gene are GTSNPN and SVGIG (reference sequence). The CDR3 covers 13 residues. CDR3 nucleotides: TGTGCCTGGAGTGGAGGGAGCAATCAGCCCCAGCATTTT. Translated: CAWSGGSNQPQHF.

J is TRBJ1-1 and V is TRBV6-5; TRBD1 aligns across 7 bases. Per the germline V gene, CDR1 is MNHEY and CDR2 is SVGAGI. V was clipped by 6 bases and J by 1 base; unmatched bases: 8. This CDR3 contains 15 residues. This CDR3 reads CASRTSGTANTEAFF. In nucleotides, the CDR3 is TGTGCCAGCAGGACCTCCGGGACAGCGAACACTGAAGCTTTCTTT.

This CDR3 reads CASIRGAGGAEQYF. DNA for the CDR3: TGTGCCAGCATCAGGGGGGCGGGAGGAGCCGAGCAGTACTTC. The chain employs TRBV27 and TRBJ2-7; TRBD2 is a possible D gene (8 bases). The CDR3 has 14 residues. V gave up 7 bases and J gave up 6 bases, with 19 bases separating them. CDR1 is MNHEY, CDR2 SMNVEV, per germline (reference sequence).

The chain carries TRBV14 and TRBJ2-7; TRBD2 might be the D (6 bases). The CDR3 loop spans 16 amino acids. Germline V lookup: CDR1 SGHDN, CDR2 FVKESK. V was shortened by 3 bases and J by 4 bases, with 19 bases between the two germline ends. The CDR3 DNA is TGTGCCAGCAGCCAGCCTCGTTGCGGGGCCCCTTACGAGCAGTACGTC. Its translation: CASSQPRCGAPYEQYV.

The chain uses TRBV24-1 and TRBJ2-3; a possible D gene is TRBD1 (6 bases). V lost 10 bases and J 1 base, leaving 17 bases between the germline ends. Germline-derived CDR1 and CDR2 are KGHDR and SFDVKD. The CDR3 consists of 15 residues. Here the CDR3 DNA reads TGTGCCACAACCTCCGGGACACAGGGCACAGATACGCAGTATTTT. Protein sequence: CATTSGTQGTDTQYF.